The 5 T cell receptor beta chains below come from one sample, sequenced in a study of CD8 T cells in ankylosing spondylitis. For these receptors, no antigen is known. Study-wide results and limits: Ankylosing spondylitis blood seemed to carry a telltale TCR beta motif made of about 8 highly homologous variants.

TCRdb ran MiXCR on the 5' RACE reads and lists one entry per CDR3 protein. The sample lists about 500,000 distinct CDR3 sequences, about 5.2% occurring once. The specimen sequenced was blood, either unsorted or a sorted T cell fraction (not recorded which). The origin of the receptors is a male donor with ankylosing spondylitis.

This clonotype was found a few times. J is TRBJ2-1 and V is TRBV11-2, with unresolved D. The CDR3 spans 14 residues. Germline CDR1 SGHAT, CDR2 FQNNGV. With 3 bases removed from V and 6 bases from J, the gap between germline ends came to 12 bases. This chain's CDR3 is CASSLRLPSNEQFF. The CDR3 region has the DNA TGTGCCAGCAGCTTGAGGCTACCCTCCAATGAGCAGTTCTTC.

The sample holds many counts of this clonotype. The chain combines TRBV4-3 with TRBJ1-2, with 8 nucleotides matching TRBD1. Looked up from germline, CDR1 is LGHNA and CDR2 is YSLEER. The V segment lost 3 bases and the J segment 2 bases; nucleotides outside the gene matches: 8. There are 16 residues in the CDR3. CDR3 bases: TGCGCCAGCAGCCAGAGAGGCCGGGACAGGAACTATGGCTACACCTTC. It encodes CASSQRGRDRNYGYTF.

Ten or more counts support this clonotype. The CDR3 DNA follows: TGTGCCAGCAGCGACCAGGGCGTCGCCTATGGCTACACCTTC. This gives the protein CASSDQGVAYGYTF. This chain uses TRBV9 with TRBJ1-2, with D maybe TRBD1 (5 bases). Trimming removed 3 bases from V and 4 bases from J, with 13 bases in between. Looked up from germline, CDR1 is SGDLS and CDR2 is YYNGEE. The CDR3 spans 14 residues.

The sample holds many counts of this clonotype. The J gene is TRBJ2-1, the V gene TRBV7-9; 8 bases map to TRBD1. Germline CDR1 reads SEHNR; CDR2 reads FQNEAQ (reference sequence). The trim removed 11 bases at V and 5 bases at J, leaving 8 bases unmatched. The CDR3 contains 13 residues. CDR3 nucleotide sequence: TGTGCCTTCCACAGGGGGGTTAACAATGAGCAGTTCTTC. Translating gives CAFHRGVNNEQFF. The full variable domain, in which reference TRBV7-9 and TRBJ2-1 provide the parts outside the CDR3, is DTGVSQNPRHKITKRGQNVTFRCDPISEHNRLYWYRQTLGQGPEFLTYFQNEAQLEKSRLLSDRFSAERPKGSFSTLEIQRTEQGDSAMYLCAFHRGVNNEQFFGPGTRLTVL.

This clonotype was observed many times. The V gene is TRBV7-6, the J gene TRBJ2-3, with 12 bases lining up with TRBD2. Germline CDR1 reads SGHVS; CDR2 reads FNYEAQ. The CDR3 totals 16 residues. V lost 1 base and J lost 4; bases outside the gene matches: 3. Here the CDR3 reads CASSLVTSGSADTQYF. Written as DNA, the CDR3 is TGTGCCAGCAGCTTAGTGACTAGCGGGAGCGCAGATACGCAGTATTTT.